The T cell receptor (beta chain) under discussion was sequenced for a study of T-cell memory formation after mild COVID-19 (dated by TCRdb to the early 2020s). Study-wide context: Most TCR sequence clusters were specific to one of the two donors. The cohort comprised two young, previously healthy adult volunteers, one female and one male. In a couple of donors, T-cell clones that expanded and contracted after mild COVID-19 were followed by sequencing TCRalpha and TCRbeta repertoires longitudinally. The study at large found these results: Some responding clones were detected in pre-infection memory, suggesting pre-existing cross-reactive memory T cells joined the SARS-CoV-2 response. Only two mild cases were covered by the study, and larger cohorts that include severe cases with pre-infection samples were considered necessary. Whether the second-wave clones peaking on day 37 were SARS-CoV-2 specific was not confirmed. Contracting CD4+ clones appeared mostly in the CM and EM memory subsets, whereas CD8+ clones were enriched in EMRA. Balanced CD4/CD8 phenotypes were observed for clones contracting from day 15 to 85, whereas a bias towards CD4+ was observed for a second wave of clones expanding from day 15 to 37.

Per the germline V gene, MGHRA is the CDR1 and YSYEKL is the CDR2. The V and J ends are trimmed by 1 base and 3 bases, leaving 20 bases between them. The CDR3 holds 18 amino acids from the cysteine to the phenylalanine. The sequence is cut down to CDR3 DNA, 54 bases in frame from base 1. Notes on this clonotype: Its antigen specificity is not known. No base-level quality is on record; no much larger clone is a single base apart.

The reads were generated on an Illumina NovaSeq 6000. cDNA libraries for TCRalpha and TCRbeta were prepared by 5'RACE using constant-segment primers, with sample barcodes and unique molecular identifiers added. Trizol reagent was used to extract RNA from every sample. Library amplification was performed in two PCR steps, and a second sample barcode and Illumina TruSeq adapters were introduced in the second step. Sequencing of libraries was performed on an Illumina NovaSeq with 2 x 150 bp paired-end reads. The original methods were these. Reads were demultiplexed and collapsed into UMI-guided consensus sequences with migec v1.2.7. With mixcr v2.1.11, UMI consensuses were aligned to TRA and TRB V and J templates and assembled into clonotypes. Expanded or contracted clonotypes were those called significant by both edgeR and NoisET, with noise models trained on biological replicates. For edgeR calls, the cutoffs were a false discovery rate-adjusted p below 0.01 and a log2 fold-change threshold of 1. As an exploratory analysis of dynamics, PCA with hierarchical clustering was applied to max-normalized trajectories of the 1000 most abundant clonotypes. The CD4 or CD8 phenotype of responding clones was assigned using the separately sequenced CD4+ and CD8+ repertoires. The public sequencing data were trimmed at Q25 with fastp and processed into clonotypes with MiXCR by TCRdb, which kept only in-frame beta chains. Rows merge per CDR3 protein into single entries with the most common DNA and genes. These V and J calls rely on TCRdb rather than the paper's analysis. Here the sample has around 200,000 distinct CDR3 sequences; about a fifth occur a single time. The ten top clones hold roughly 24% of the sample.

Ficoll-Paque density gradient centrifugation was used to isolate PBMCs. This receptor chain uses TRBV4-1 and TRBJ2-3, with the D assignment possibly TRBD1 or TRBD2, given 8 matching bases for each. This receptor was identified in an adult woman who had mild COVID-19 (a few samples of this study predate the infection). The sample titles of this study are shuffled in the database, so cell type and time point are left out; the donor was told from shared clones. Sequencing used PBMCs or a T cell subset sorted from them (not recorded which). The DNA sequence is TGCGCCAGCAGCCAAGTGGAGCAGGGGGCGGGGGGTACAGATACGCAGTATTTT. Its protein reads: CASSQVEQGAGGTDTQYF.